The 31 T cell receptor beta chains presented below share a single source sample, sequenced in a study of response to subunit inactivated influenza vaccine. TCRdb re-called the RT-PCR reads with MiXCR, one entry per CDR3 protein. The data show 550,000 to 650,000 distinct CDR3 sequences, about 11% seen once. The sequences come from PBMCs from blood, collected on the day of vaccination. Receptors originate from a man aged 45-60 years who received an inactivated influenza vaccine.

This clonotype was found a few times. The J gene is TRBJ2-2, the V gene TRBV12-3 or TRBV12-4; 8 nucleotides line up with TRBD1. The CDR3 sequence is 15 residues long. With 6 bases clipped from V and 3 bases from J, the junction kept 6 bases outside the gene matches. The CDR3 DNA sequence: TGTGCCAGCAGAATCCAGGGGGCCTACACCGGGGAGCTGTTTTTT. Its protein is CASRIQGAYTGELFF.

This clonotype occurred a few times. The rearrangement uses TRBV5-1 and TRBJ2-6, with a weak D call TRBD1 (6 bases). This CDR3 is built from 17 residues. Deletions cut 3 bases from V and 0 bases from J, with 13 bases between. Germline loops: CDR1 SGHRS, CDR2 YFSETQ. The CDR3: CASSSFTTGSGANVLTF. The CDR3, as DNA: TGCGCCAGCAGCTCCTTTACGACAGGCTCTGGGGCCAACGTCCTGACTTTC.

The chain uses TRBV5-6 and TRBJ2-3; TRBD2 aligns across 8 bases. This CDR3 is built from 16 residues. V lost 1 base, J lost 8 bases, and 12 bases stayed unmatched. The germline V gene has CDR1 SGHDT and CDR2 YYEEEE. The CDR3 is CASSLPVYGGAGTQYF. The CDR3 nucleotides read TGTGCCAGCAGCTTGCCGGTTTACGGGGGGGCCGGTACGCAGTATTTT. Combining the CDR3 with reference TRBV5-6 and TRBJ2-3 gives the whole variable domain DAGVTQSPTHLIKTRGQQVTLRCSPKSGHDTVSWYQQALGQGPQFIFQYYEEEERQRGNFPDRFSGHQFPNYSSELNVNALLLGDSALYLCASSLPVYGGAGTQYFGPGTRLTVL.

J is TRBJ1-1 and V is TRBV27, with D possibly TRBD1 on 6 matching bases. The CDR3 runs to 15 residues. The germline V and J ends were trimmed by 5 bases and 1 base, with 14 bases remaining between them. Per germline, CDR1 MNHEY and CDR2 SMNVEV (reference sequence). The CDR3 loop is CASSGFGTSNTEAFF. DNA for the CDR3: TGTGCCAGCAGTGGATTCGGGACATCGAACACTGAAGCTTTCTTT.

This clonotype has just a few counts. The CDR3 DNA reads as TGTGCCAGCAGTAGACCTCCTAGATATGAGCAGTTCTTC. Translated, it gives CASSRPPRYEQFF. The genes are TRBV6-1 and TRBJ2-1; D gene unclear. Germline V CDR1 and CDR2: MNHNS, SASEGT. Trimming shortened V by 5 bases and J by 8 bases, and 13 bases separated the two germline ends. CDR3 length: 13 residues.

At least ten counts were recorded for this clonotype. The genes are TRBV7-6 and TRBJ2-1; possibly TRBD1 for D (6 bases). The germline V gene encodes CDR1 SGHVS and CDR2 FNYEAQ. Trimming took off 2 bases at V and 5 bases at J, with 13 bases between the two ends. The CDR3 runs to 15 residues. The CDR3, as DNA: TGTGCCAGCAGCTTAACAGGGAGAACTAACAATGAGCAGTTCTTC. Its translation: CASSLTGRTNNEQFF.

The chain uses TRBV7-8 and TRBJ2-2; D is perhaps TRBD2 (5 bases). The CDR3 length is 13 residues. The V end was cut by 4 bases, the J end by 13 bases, with 16 bases between. Germline assignment: CDR1 SGHVS and CDR2 FQNEAQ. CDR3 nucleotides: TGTGCCAGCAGCTCCGCGACTTGGGCGGGGCTGTTTTTT. Its translation: CASSSATWAGLFF.

The rearrangement joins TRBV12-3 or TRBV12-4 to TRBJ1-3; D not certain. CDR3 length: 15 residues. Trimming pared 6 bases from V and 0 bases from J, leaving 12 bases between. CDR3 protein: CASSLHGPSGNTIYF. CDR3 nucleotides: TGTGCCAGCAGCCTACATGGACCCTCTGGAAACACCATATATTTT.

This clonotype appeared a few times. This chain joins TRBV15 and TRBJ1-1; unclear D gene. Trimming shortened V by 0 bases and J by 1 base, and 6 bases separated the two germline ends. The CDR3 runs 14 residues. CDR1 is LNHNV and CDR2 is YYDKDF in the germline V gene (reference sequence). The DNA for the CDR3 is TGTGCCACCAGCAGAGATAGCGCGAACACTGAAGCTTTCTTT. Residues: CATSRDSANTEAFF.

This clonotype has only a few counts. The CDR3 DNA reads TGTGCCAGCAGCCAATCAAGAGTGTACCAAGAGACCCAGTACTTC. Translating it yields CASSQSRVYQETQYF. The rearrangement uses TRBV4-2 and TRBJ2-5; D gene unclear. Trimming removed 2 bases at V and 0 bases at J, with 10 bases between. CDR1 and CDR2 from the germline V gene are LGHNA and YNFKEQ. The CDR3 totals 15 residues.

V usage is TRBV18 and J usage is TRBJ1-4; D call uncertain. The V gene's germline CDR1 is KGHSH and CDR2 LQKENI. CDR3 length: 15 amino acids. V lost 2 bases, J lost 2 bases, and 9 bases lay in between. The CDR3: CASSPARRTNEKLFF. Here the CDR3 DNA reads TGTGCCAGCTCACCAGCGAGGAGGACTAATGAAAAACTGTTTTTT.

The chain employs TRBV6-1 and TRBJ2-2; D is perhaps TRBD1 (5 bases). Deletions cut 3 bases from V and 1 base from J, with 9 bases between. The length of the CDR3 is 15 residues. Looked up from germline, CDR1 is MNHNS and CDR2 is SASEGT. In DNA, the CDR3 is TGTGCCAGCAGTGAGGCGACAGTGAACACCGGGGAGCTGTTTTTT. Its protein product is CASSEATVNTGELFF.

CDR3 DNA sequence: TGTGCCTGGAGTGACCCGCTGCGGAAGGGCAATGAGCAGTTCTTC. It codes for CAWSDPLRKGNEQFF. The chain carries TRBV30 and TRBJ2-1; no reliable D call. V lost 1 base and J 6 bases, leaving 16 bases between the germline ends. CDR3 size: 15 residues. The germline CDR1 and CDR2 sequences are GTSNPN and SVGIG (reference sequence).

This clonotype was found many times. V gene TRBV5-6 combines with J gene TRBJ2-6; weak D call: TRBD1 (5 bases). This CDR3 is 17 amino acids long. V shed 4 bases and J shed 0 bases, with 14 bases lying between them. Germline lookup yields CDR1 SGHDT and CDR2 YYEEEE. CDR3 sequence (DNA): TGTGCCAGCAGCCCCTCTCTGACAGACTCTGGGGCCAACGTCCTGACTTTC. Encoded protein: CASSPSLTDSGANVLTF.

The chain links TRBV4-1 to TRBJ2-2; D may be TRBD1 (6 bases). The CDR3 consists of 16 residues. CDR1 and CDR2 from the germline V gene are MGHRA and YSYEKL. Between the trimmed V and J ends, which lost 4 bases and 0 bases, there was a span of 12 bases. The CDR3 here is CASSLTGPANTGELFF. The CDR3 bases are TGCGCCAGCAGCCTAACAGGGCCCGCGAACACCGGGGAGCTGTTTTTT.

This clonotype has at least ten counts. The genes are TRBV29-1 and TRBJ2-3; 11 bases agree with TRBD2. Per germline, CDR1 SQVTM and CDR2 ANQGSEA. Trimming removed 8 bases from V and 0 bases from J; junction bases left unmatched: 13. The CDR3 is 17 residues long. In nucleotides, the CDR3 is TGCAGCACCCTTAGGGGACTAGCGGCCTCTAGCACAGATACGCAGTATTTT. It translates to CSTLRGLAASSTDTQYF.

Many counts were recorded for this clonotype. Written as DNA, the CDR3 is TGCGCCAGCAGCTTTACTAGCGGGAGCACAGATACGCAGTATTTT. Amino acids: CASSFTSGSTDTQYF. The genes are TRBV5-1 and TRBJ2-3; 9 bases map to TRBD2. Germline V lookup: CDR1 SGHRS, CDR2 YFSETQ. The CDR3 runs 15 residues. V trimming: 2 bases; J trimming: 0 bases; junction bases outside the gene matches: 1. The full variable domain, with the rest looked up from reference TRBV5-1 and TRBJ2-3, is KAGVTQTPRYLIKTRGQQVTLSCSPISGHRSVSWYQQTPGQGLQFLFEYFSETQRNKGNFPGRFSGRQFSNSRSEMNVSTLELGDSALYLCASSFTSGSTDTQYFGPGTRLTVL.

The chain links TRBV24-1 to TRBJ2-3; 8 positions agree with TRBD1. Trimming took 3 bases from V and 3 from J; bases not matched to a gene: 4. Per germline, CDR1 KGHDR and CDR2 SFDVKD. The CDR3 consists of 15 residues. CDR3 sequence (DNA): TGTGCCACCAGTGATACAGGGGGGACGACAGATACGCAGTATTTT. It is translated as CATSDTGGTTDTQYF.

This clonotype was picked up many times. The chain carries TRBV6-1 and TRBJ2-2; D is uncertain. V was clipped by 5 bases and J by 5 bases, with 15 bases between them. Per the germline V gene, CDR1 is MNHNS and CDR2 is SASEGT. This CDR3 has 15 residues. The CDR3 protein is CASSPLNAGTGELFF. Here the CDR3 DNA reads TGTGCCAGCAGTCCACTGAATGCTGGAACCGGGGAGCTGTTTTTT.

A few counts support this clonotype. One end of the junction does not line up with germline, which may come from a read error. The chain recombines TRBV12-3 or TRBV12-4 with TRBJ2-1; D is perhaps TRBD1 or TRBD2 (5 bases each). The CDR3 has 12 residues. The DNA of the CDR3 is TGTGCCAGCAGTCTTAACCGGGACCGGGGTATCTTC. Encoded protein: CASSLNRDRGIF.

This clonotype was counted a few times. The genes are TRBV4-1 and TRBJ2-4, with a possible D match to TRBD2 (5 bases). The CDR3 covers 14 residues. Per germline, CDR1 MGHRA and CDR2 YSYEKL. V lost 0 bases to trimming and J lost 6 bases, with 9 bases between them. CDR3 DNA: TGCGCCAGCAGCCAAGATAGCCTAGCAAACATTCAGTACTTC. As protein: CASSQDSLANIQYF.

The V gene is TRBV3-1, the J gene TRBJ2-7, with 8 bases aligning to TRBD2. Germline-derived CDR1 and CDR2 are LGHDT and YNNKEL (reference sequence). The CDR3 consists of 15 residues. Trimming cost V 2 bases and J 3 bases; bases outside gene matches: 6. The CDR3 DNA follows: TGTGCCAGCAGCCAATCTCTACGGGGGGGCTACGAGCAGTACTTC. It is translated as CASSQSLRGGYEQYF.

The rearrangement links TRBV11-2 to TRBJ2-7; D might be TRBD2 (5 bases). The CDR3 extends over 12 amino acids. Germline CDR1 SGHAT, CDR2 FQNNGV. V dropped 2 bases and J dropped 6 bases, with 8 bases sitting between them. The CDR3 loop is CASSLTGIEQYF. For the CDR3, the DNA is TGTGCCAGCAGCTTAACCGGGATCGAGCAGTACTTC.

The chain is built from TRBV14 and TRBJ2-5; no firm D call. Germline loops: CDR1 SGHDN, CDR2 FVKESK. This CDR3 comprises 12 residues. V was cut by 5 bases and J by 7 bases, with 11 bases left in between. CDR3 residues: CASSSSPWTQYF. Here the CDR3 DNA reads TGTGCCAGCAGCTCAAGCCCGTGGACCCAGTACTTC.

V and J are TRBV11-2 and TRBJ2-5, with a possible D match to TRBD2 (6 bases). The V end was cut by 3 bases, the J end by 2 bases, with 13 bases between. CDR3 length equals 15 residues. Germline CDR1 and CDR2: SGHAT and FQNNGV. CDR3 sequence: CASSFRGAVQETQYF. The CDR3 DNA reads as TGTGCCAGCAGCTTTCGCGGGGCCGTACAAGAGACCCAGTACTTC.

The chain is built from TRBV5-1 and TRBJ1-1, with 7 nucleotides matching TRBD1. Per the germline V gene, CDR1 is SGHRS and CDR2 is YFSETQ. Trimming at V came to 1 base and at J to 5 bases, leaving 8 bases not matched to a gene. CDR3 length equals 15 residues. The CDR3 loop reads CASSLIKGASTEAFF. CDR3 sequence (DNA): TGCGCCAGCAGCTTGATTAAGGGGGCGAGTACTGAAGCTTTCTTT.

This clonotype occurred many times. The chain joins TRBV12-3 or TRBV12-4 to TRBJ2-7, with D perhaps matching TRBD1 (5 bases). Trimming took 6 bases from V and 4 from J, leaving 16 bases between them. This CDR3 comprises 14 residues. CDR3 DNA sequence: TGTGCCAGCAGCGCCTTTGACAGACTTTACGAGCAGTACTTC. As protein: CASSAFDRLYEQYF.

The gene calls are TRBV4-2 and TRBJ1-3, with D hard to call. CDR3 length: 17 residues. Between the trimmed V and J ends, which lost 0 bases and 0 bases, there was a span of 12 bases. CDR1 is LGHNA, CDR2 YNFKEQ, per germline. The chain's CDR3 is CASSQDNGDHSGNTIYF. The CDR3 nucleotides read TGTGCCAGCAGCCAAGATAACGGTGACCACTCTGGAAACACCATATATTTT.

In its sample, this clonotype was seen a few times. The rearrangement links TRBV7-9 to TRBJ2-3; 10 positions agree with TRBD1. Trimming removed 5 bases from V and 3 bases from J; junction bases left unmatched: 8. The CDR3 extends over 16 amino acids. CDR1 is SEHNR and CDR2 is FQNEAQ in the germline V gene (reference sequence). Here the CDR3 DNA reads TGTGCCAGCAGCACCCGACAGGGGGCGAATACAGATACGCAGTATTTT. Encoded protein: CASSTRQGANTDTQYF.

This clonotype was seen repeatedly, ten times or more. The J gene is TRBJ2-1, the V gene TRBV5-1, with D tentatively TRBD2 (6 bases). CDR1 is SGHRS and CDR2 is YFSETQ in the germline V gene. The V end was cut by 0 bases, the J end by 10 bases, with 17 bases between. This CDR3 has 15 residues. The CDR3 here is CASSLVAVSSREQFF. The CDR3 DNA reads TGCGCCAGCAGCTTGGTAGCGGTCAGCTCGAGGGAGCAGTTCTTC. Full variable domain (rest looked up from reference TRBV5-1 and TRBJ2-1): KAGVTQTPRYLIKTRGQQVTLSCSPISGHRSVSWYQQTPGQGLQFLFEYFSETQRNKGNFPGRFSGRQFSNSRSEMNVSTLELGDSALYLCASSLVAVSSREQFFGPGTRLTVL.

The chain recombines TRBV12-3 or TRBV12-4 with TRBJ2-5, with D maybe TRBD1 (5 bases). The CDR3 is made up of 14 amino acids. Trimming shortened V by 6 bases and J by 4 bases, and 15 bases separated the two germline ends. The CDR3 loop is CASSISQGGETQYF. CDR3 DNA: TGTGCCAGCAGCATCTCCCAGGGCGGAGAGACCCAGTACTTC.